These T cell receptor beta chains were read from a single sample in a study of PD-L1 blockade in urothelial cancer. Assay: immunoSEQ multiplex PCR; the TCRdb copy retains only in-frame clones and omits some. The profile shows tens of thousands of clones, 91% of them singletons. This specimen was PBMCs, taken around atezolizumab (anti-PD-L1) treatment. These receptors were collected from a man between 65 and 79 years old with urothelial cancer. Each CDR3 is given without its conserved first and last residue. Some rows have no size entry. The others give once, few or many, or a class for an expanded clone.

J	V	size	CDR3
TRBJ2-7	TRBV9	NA	ASSVSGDRYSYEQY
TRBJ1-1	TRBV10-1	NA	ASREVAGGEAF
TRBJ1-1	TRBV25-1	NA	ASSGQGTANTEAF
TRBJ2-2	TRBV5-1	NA	ASSLQNSGRRGTGELF
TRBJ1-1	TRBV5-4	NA	ASSWGQSNTEAF
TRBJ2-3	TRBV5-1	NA	ASSAHGTASTDTQY
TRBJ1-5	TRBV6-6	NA	ASLTGEGNQPQH
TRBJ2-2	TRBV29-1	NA	SVDRGPNTGELF
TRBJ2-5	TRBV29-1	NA	SVTTGTGETQY
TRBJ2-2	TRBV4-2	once	ASSQASGRAGNTGELF
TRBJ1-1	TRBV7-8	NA	ASSLRRVNTEAF
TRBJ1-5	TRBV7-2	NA	ASSRGTGNQPQH
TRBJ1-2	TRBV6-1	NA	ASISRGGGDYGYT
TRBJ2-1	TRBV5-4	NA	ASSVGGRAENEQF
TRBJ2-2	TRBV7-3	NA	ASSLTGLGELF
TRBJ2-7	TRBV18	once	ASSQSASYEQY
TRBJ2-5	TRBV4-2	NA	ASSQDPGTSGRWETQY